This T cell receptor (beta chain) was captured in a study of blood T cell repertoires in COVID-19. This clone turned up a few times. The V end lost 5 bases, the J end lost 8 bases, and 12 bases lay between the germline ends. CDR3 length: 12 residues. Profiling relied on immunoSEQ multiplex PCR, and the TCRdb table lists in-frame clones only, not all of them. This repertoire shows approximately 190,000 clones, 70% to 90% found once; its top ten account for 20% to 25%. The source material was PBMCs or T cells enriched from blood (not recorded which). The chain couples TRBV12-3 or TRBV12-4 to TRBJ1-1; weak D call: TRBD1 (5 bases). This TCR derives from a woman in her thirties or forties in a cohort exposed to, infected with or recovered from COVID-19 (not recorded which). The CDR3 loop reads CASSPSGGEAFF. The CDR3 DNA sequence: TGTGCCAGCAGTCCCAGTGGGGGGGAAGCTTTCTTT.